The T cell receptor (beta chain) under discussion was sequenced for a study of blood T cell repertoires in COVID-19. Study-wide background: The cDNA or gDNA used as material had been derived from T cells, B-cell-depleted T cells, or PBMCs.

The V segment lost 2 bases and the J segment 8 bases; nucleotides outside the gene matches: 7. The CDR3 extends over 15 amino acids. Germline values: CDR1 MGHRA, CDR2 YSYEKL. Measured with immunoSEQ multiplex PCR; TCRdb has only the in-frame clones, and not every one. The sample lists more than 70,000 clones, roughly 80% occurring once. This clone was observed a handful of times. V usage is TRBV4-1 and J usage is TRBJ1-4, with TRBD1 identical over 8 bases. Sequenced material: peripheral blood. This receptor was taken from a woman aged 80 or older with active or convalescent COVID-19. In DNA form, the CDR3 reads TGCGCCAGCAGCCAACCGGACAGGGACAAGGAAAAACTGTTTTTT. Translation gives CASSQPDRDKEKLFF.